Each of the 30 T cell receptor beta chains below was sequenced from the same sample in a study of T-cell memory formation after mild COVID-19. TCRdb reprocessed the 5' RACE reads via MiXCR and lists one record per CDR3 protein. This table holds about 270,000 distinct CDR3 sequences, roughly 17% found once. Sequencing input: PBMCs or a T cell subset sorted from them (not recorded which). The source is a young man who had mild COVID-19 (a few samples of this study predate the infection). Cell type and time point are not known.

The chain couples TRBV7-6 to TRBJ2-3; 8 nucleotides align to TRBD2. The germline V gene encodes CDR1 SGHVS and CDR2 FNYEAQ. The CDR3 is 15 amino acids. With 5 bases clipped from V and 2 bases from J, the junction kept 6 bases outside the gene matches. The CDR3 is CASSRTGGATDTQYF. CDR3 DNA: TGTGCCAGCAGCCGAACGGGGGGGGCCACAGATACGCAGTATTTT.

As concerns this clonotype: A clone one base away is much larger, so this may be a read error. The rearrangement joins TRBV7-2 to TRBJ2-5, with D possibly being TRBD2 (6 bases). CDR1 is SGHTA and CDR2 is FQGNSA in the germline V gene. Trimming pared 3 bases from V and 2 bases from J, leaving 10 bases between. This CDR3 is 14 amino acids long. CDR3 amino acids: CASSFDGGQETQYF. In nucleotides, the CDR3 is TGTGCCAGCAGCTTCGACGGGGGACAAGAGACCCAGTACTTC.

In its sample, this clonotype was seen a few times. The chain recombines TRBV5-1 with TRBJ1-6; D gene ambiguous. With 5 bases removed from V and 3 bases from J, the gap between germline ends came to 6 bases. The CDR3 covers 13 residues. The germline V gene encodes CDR1 SGHRS and CDR2 YFSETQ. CDR3 amino acids: CASSSDYNSPLHF. The CDR3 DNA reads TGCGCCAGCAGTTCGGACTATAATTCACCCCTCCACTTT.

The chain employs TRBV19 and TRBJ1-1, with D possibly TRBD1 on 6 matching bases. This CDR3 spans 12 amino acids. Germline CDR1 reads LNHDA; CDR2 reads SQIVND (reference sequence). Trimming took off 7 bases at V and 7 bases at J, with 13 bases between the two ends. This CDR3 is CASTGQGYEAFF. The CDR3 DNA sequence: TGTGCCAGTACCGGTCAGGGGTATGAAGCTTTCTTT.

This clonotype was counted between two and nine times. The rearrangement joins TRBV28 to TRBJ2-7; possible D gene TRBD1, 6 bases. With 5 bases removed from V and 4 bases from J, the gap between germline ends came to 18 bases. The CDR3 is 15 residues long. In germline, CDR1 is MDHEN, CDR2 SYDVKM. The CDR3 sequence: CASSPPGTLGYEQYV. The CDR3 region has the DNA TGTGCCAGCAGTCCTCCAGGGACACTCGGATACGAGCAGTACGTC.

This clonotype was counted a few times. The V call is TRBV11-2, the J call TRBJ1-1, with D hard to call. From germline, CDR1 is SGHAT and CDR2 FQNNGV. With 1 base removed from V and 11 bases from J, the gap between germline ends came to 8 bases. The CDR3 has 11 residues. The CDR3 sequence: CASSLGSLAFF. The CDR3 DNA follows: TGTGCCAGCAGCTTAGGGAGTTTGGCTTTCTTT.

This clonotype was seen more than once but under ten times. The rearrangement joins TRBV11-2 to TRBJ2-5; 8 positions match TRBD2. Trimming removed 6 bases from V and 0 bases from J; junction bases left unmatched: 9. The CDR3 consists of 16 residues. CDR1 and CDR2 (germline): SGHAT, FQNNGV. The CDR3 bases are TGTGCCAGCAGACCAATAGCGGGGAAGTACCAAGAGACCCAGTACTTC. The encoded protein is CASRPIAGKYQETQYF.

The chain joins TRBV2 to TRBJ2-7; 7 bases match TRBD1. CDR1 is SNHLY and CDR2 is FYNNEI in the germline V gene. The V segment lost 9 bases and the J segment 1 base; nucleotides outside the gene matches: 6. CDR3 length: 13 amino acids. CDR3 in amino acids: CASNPGGSYEQYV. CDR3 sequence (DNA): TGTGCCAGTAACCCAGGGGGATCCTACGAGCAGTACGTC.

This chain joins TRBV29-1 and TRBJ2-7; D ambiguous. Germline CDR1 reads SQVTM; CDR2 reads ANQGSEA. Between the trimmed V and J ends, which lost 2 bases and 7 bases, there was a span of 12 bases. CDR3 length: 12 amino acids. The CDR3 spells CSVELRHREQYF. CDR3 nucleotide sequence: TGCAGCGTTGAACTCAGGCATCGGGAGCAGTACTTC.

This clonotype showed up just a few times. The chain combines TRBV4-3 with TRBJ2-1; D tentatively reads TRBD1 or TRBD2 (5 bases each). Trimming left V 2 bases short and J 9 bases short, with 11 bases between. The CDR3 contains 13 residues. The germline gives CDR1 LGHNA, CDR2 YSLEER. CDR3 protein: CASSQKARGEQFF. The CDR3 coding sequence is TGCGCCAGCAGCCAAAAAGCGAGGGGTGAGCAGTTCTTC.

This clonotype has a handful of counts. V gene TRBV12-3 or TRBV12-4 combines with J gene TRBJ1-2; tentatively, D is TRBD1 (5 bases). Trimming cost V 2 bases and J 2 bases, with 6 bases left between them. CDR3 length: 13 amino acids. The DNA of the CDR3 is TGTGCCAGCAGTTTAAGGGACAACTATGGCTACACCTTC. Residues: CASSLRDNYGYTF.

The chain has TRBV7-2 and TRBJ2-6, with D possibly matching TRBD2 (5 bases). The V gene lost 1 base and the J gene lost 2 bases, with 9 bases spanning the gap. The CDR3 loop spans 16 amino acids. Germline assignment: CDR1 SGHTA and CDR2 FQGNSA. The chain's CDR3 is CASSLVPGAGANVLTF. The DNA of the CDR3 is TGTGCCAGCAGCTTAGTTCCCGGGGCTGGGGCCAACGTCCTGACTTTC.

A few counts support this clonotype. CDR3 residues: CASSYPTGLSEKLFF. CDR3 DNA sequence: TGTGCCAGCAGTTACCCAACAGGGTTAAGTGAAAAACTGTTTTTT. This rearrangement joins TRBV6-6 to TRBJ1-4, with D possibly matching TRBD1 (6 bases). V was cut by 2 bases and J by 7 bases, with 14 bases left in between. The germline V gene has CDR1 MNHNY and CDR2 SVGAGI (reference sequence). The CDR3 runs to 15 residues.

The chain carries TRBV19 and TRBJ1-1, with 7 bases matching TRBD1. Losses at the gene ends were 7 bases for V and 3 bases for J; bases not matched to a gene: 2. This CDR3 spans 12 amino acids. Germline loops: CDR1 LNHDA, CDR2 SQIVND (reference sequence). In nucleotides, the CDR3 is TGTGCCAGTACGGACAGGTACACTGAAGCTTTCTTT. This codes for CASTDRYTEAFF.

This clonotype showed up just a few times. V usage is TRBV7-6 and J usage is TRBJ2-7, with 7 positions matching TRBD1. The CDR3 covers 15 residues. V trimming: 1 base; J trimming: 4 bases; junction bases outside the gene matches: 7. CDR1 and CDR2 (germline): SGHVS, FNYEAQ. DNA of the CDR3: TGTGCCAGCAGCTTAGGCGACAGGGTCGGGTACGAGCAGTACGTC. It codes for CASSLGDRVGYEQYV.

This clonotype has a handful of counts. The chain uses TRBV4-1 and TRBJ1-6, with TRBD1 matching over 7 bases. The CDR3 totals 16 residues. The junction had 9 bases not matched to a gene; V was cut back by 1 base and J by 9 bases. Germline CDR1 and CDR2: MGHRA and YSYEKL. Written as DNA, the CDR3 is TGCGCCAGCAGCCAAGCGCCGGGACAGCTCGGTTCACCCCTCCACTTT. It is translated as CASSQAPGQLGSPLHF.

The rearrangement joins TRBV7-9 to TRBJ2-4, with TRBD1 matching 9 bases. V shed 0 bases and J 8 bases; nucleotides not matched to a gene: 5. The CDR3 contains 15 residues. Germline V gene sequence: CDR1 SEHNR, CDR2 FQNEAQ (reference sequence). The CDR3 loop reads CASSLAPDRGDIQYF. In DNA, the CDR3 is TGTGCCAGCAGCTTAGCCCCAGACAGGGGGGACATTCAGTACTTC.

The chain combines TRBV5-1 with TRBJ2-7; unclear D gene. The V end lost 1 base, the J end lost 5 bases, and 7 bases lay between the germline ends. This CDR3 has 12 amino acids. CDR1 SGHRS and CDR2 YFSETQ come from the germline V gene. The chain's CDR3 is CASSLNRNEQYF. In DNA, the CDR3 is TGCGCCAGCAGCTTGAACAGAAACGAGCAGTACTTC.

This chain links TRBV20-1 with TRBJ2-3; a weak D match, TRBD1 (6 bases). The germline V gene has CDR1 DFQATT and CDR2 SNEGSKA (reference sequence). V lost 0 bases and J 1 base, leaving 11 bases between the germline ends. This CDR3 has 15 amino acids. CDR3 region: CSARERRQGTDTQYF. The CDR3 DNA reads TGCAGTGCTAGAGAACGGAGACAGGGCACAGATACGCAGTATTTT.

The rearrangement links TRBV9 to TRBJ2-6; unclear D gene. V lost 0 bases and J lost 2, with 9 bases in between. The CDR3 is 16 residues long. Germline V gene lookup returns CDR1 SGDLS and CDR2 YYNGEE. The CDR3: CASSVGSQAGANVLTF. CDR3 in DNA: TGTGCCAGCAGCGTAGGGAGCCAGGCTGGGGCCAACGTCCTGACTTTC.

This clonotype was observed a few times. The rearrangement uses TRBV4-3 and TRBJ2-7; 8 bases map to TRBD1. In germline, CDR1 is LGHNA, CDR2 YSLEER. This CDR3 region has 16 residues. The junction had 8 bases not matched to a gene; V was cut back by 0 bases and J by 4 bases. This CDR3 reads CASSQDLWDRLYEQYF. In DNA, the CDR3 is TGCGCCAGCAGCCAAGACTTATGGGACAGGCTTTACGAGCAGTACTTC.

The chain joins TRBV5-1 to TRBJ1-1; maybe TRBD1 (5 bases). CDR1 SGHRS and CDR2 YFSETQ come from the germline V gene. The CDR3 has 14 amino acids. Trimming took 4 bases from V and 10 from J, leaving 20 bases between them. For the CDR3, the DNA is TGCGCCAGCAGCGGGGCGGGACTCCCCCGCGCAGCTTTCTTT. This translates into CASSGAGLPRAAFF.

This clonotype was observed a few times. V is TRBV7-9 and J is TRBJ1-6, with D perhaps matching TRBD1 (5 bases). The CDR3 has 15 amino acids. Looked up from germline, CDR1 is SEHNR and CDR2 is FQNEAQ (reference sequence). Trimming removed 2 bases at V and 10 bases at J, with 15 bases between. The CDR3 DNA reads as TGTGCCAGCAGCTTATTGAGGGGTATGGAGTCACCCCTCCACTTT. Its translation is CASSLLRGMESPLHF.

The chain links TRBV6-2 or TRBV6-3 to TRBJ2-3; weak D call: TRBD2 (6 bases). The CDR3 covers 19 residues. Trimming took off 0 bases at V and 2 bases at J, with 21 bases between the two ends. Germline V gives CDR1 MNHEY, CDR2 SVGEGT. DNA of the CDR3: TGTGCCAGCAGTTACTCGGCGGACGGGGGTATCGGCCACACAGATACGCAGTATTTT. Residues: CASSYSADGGIGHTDTQYF.

The V and J genes are TRBV5-1 and TRBJ2-3; D uncertain. Trimming removed 0 bases at V and 9 bases at J, with 11 bases between. Germline V lookup: CDR1 SGHRS, CDR2 YFSETQ. CDR3 size: 13 residues. The CDR3 sequence: CASSLDATTTQYF. In DNA, the CDR3 is TGCGCCAGCAGCTTGGATGCTACGACAACGCAGTATTTT. The full variable domain, its missing parts supplied by reference TRBV5-1 and TRBJ2-3, is KAGVTQTPRYLIKTRGQQVTLSCSPISGHRSVSWYQQTPGQGLQFLFEYFSETQRNKGNFPGRFSGRQFSNSRSEMNVSTLELGDSALYLCASSLDATTTQYFGPGTRLTVL.

This clonotype was seen only a few times. The chain links TRBV20-1 to TRBJ1-4; TRBD1 might be the D (5 bases). CDR3 size: 11 residues. The germline gives CDR1 DFQATT, CDR2 SNEGSKA (reference sequence). V was clipped by 3 bases and J by 14 bases, with 13 bases between them. The CDR3 DNA reads TGCAGTGCTAGTTCAGGGTTAATTCTGTTTTTT. This encodes CSASSGLILFF.

The CDR3 loop reads CASSQGTGSQPQHF. The CDR3 nucleotides read TGTGCCAGCAGCCAAGGGACAGGGAGTCAGCCCCAGCATTTT. The chain is built from TRBV3-1 and TRBJ1-5; 8 bases are shared with TRBD1. Germline V gene lookup returns CDR1 LGHDT and CDR2 YNNKEL (reference sequence). V dropped 1 base and J dropped 6; count of bases not matched to a gene: 2. This CDR3 spans 14 amino acids.

The chain has TRBV6-1 and TRBJ1-1; 8 bases agree with TRBD1. Germline V gene lookup returns CDR1 MNHNS and CDR2 SASEGT. Trimming took 7 bases from V and 3 from J; bases not matched to a gene: 10. There are 15 residues in the CDR3. The CDR3 region has the DNA TGTGCCAGCAAGGGACAGGCTACGCTCGACACTGAAGCTTTCTTT. The encoded protein is CASKGQATLDTEAFF.

This clonotype was picked up a small number of times. CDR3 coding DNA: TGCGCCAGCAGCCACGACAGCAATGAGCAGTTCTTC. Protein product: CASSHDSNEQFF. The rearrangement uses TRBV4-3 and TRBJ2-1, with D possibly TRBD1 on 5 matching bases. Deletions cut 3 bases from V and 6 bases from J, with 6 bases between. The CDR3 covers 12 residues. Germline CDR1 LGHNA, CDR2 YSLEER.

The J gene is TRBJ2-7, the V gene TRBV20-1; 8 nucleotides agree with TRBD2. The germline gives CDR1 DFQATT, CDR2 SNEGSKA (reference sequence). CDR3 size: 14 residues. V was pared by 5 bases and J by 5 bases, with 11 bases of the junction left unmatched. The CDR3 DNA follows: TGCAGTGCTGATTCCCCCGGGGGGGCCCACGAGCAGTACTTC. Translated, it gives CSADSPGGAHEQYF.